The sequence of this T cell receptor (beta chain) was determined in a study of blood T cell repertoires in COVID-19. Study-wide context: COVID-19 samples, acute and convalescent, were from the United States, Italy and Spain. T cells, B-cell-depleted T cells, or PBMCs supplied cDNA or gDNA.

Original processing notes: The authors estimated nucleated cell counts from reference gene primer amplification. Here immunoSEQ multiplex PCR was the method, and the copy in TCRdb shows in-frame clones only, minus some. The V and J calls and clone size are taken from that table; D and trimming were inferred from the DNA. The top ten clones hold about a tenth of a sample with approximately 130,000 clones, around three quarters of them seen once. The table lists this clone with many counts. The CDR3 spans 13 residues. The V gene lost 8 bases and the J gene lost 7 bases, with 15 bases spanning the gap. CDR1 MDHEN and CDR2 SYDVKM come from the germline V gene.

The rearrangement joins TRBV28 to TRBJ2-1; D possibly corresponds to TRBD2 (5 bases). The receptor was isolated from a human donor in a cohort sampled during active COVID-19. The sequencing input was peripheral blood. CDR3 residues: CASLPSSGNEQFF. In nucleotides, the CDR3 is TGTGCCAGCTTACCTTCCAGCGGAAATGAGCAGTTCTTC. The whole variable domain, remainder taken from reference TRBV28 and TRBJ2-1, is DVKVTQSSRYLVKRTGEKVFLECVQDMDHENMFWYRQDPGLGLRLIYFSYDVKMKEKGDIPEGYSVSREKKERFSLILESASTNQTSMYLCASLPSSGNEQFFGPGTRLTVL.